One and the same sample provided the 17 T cell receptor beta chains below, sequenced in a study of blood T cell repertoires in COVID-19. Method: immunoSEQ multiplex PCR; TCRdb's copy keeps in-frame clones and lacks some. Here the sample spans about 250,000 clones, approximately 82% being singletons. What was sequenced was peripheral blood. The receptors shown here come from a man older than 75 with acute or convalescent COVID-19.

This rearrangement joins TRBV2 to TRBJ2-3; 16 positions agree with TRBD2. Germline trimming cut 2 bases from V and 3 bases from J; bases unmatched to any gene: 5. Germline V gene data show CDR1 as SNHLY and CDR2 as FYNNEI. The CDR3 totals 18 residues. CDR3 in amino acids: CASSEPGLAGGKTDTQYF. The CDR3 bases are TGTGCCAGCAGTGAACCGGGACTAGCGGGAGGGAAAACAGATACGCAGTATTTT.

The chain couples TRBV9 to TRBJ2-2; 14 bases are shared with TRBD2. After removal of 4 bases from V and 4 bases from J, the junction contained 15 bases not matched to a gene. The CDR3 covers 20 residues. Germline values: CDR1 SGDLS, CDR2 YYNGEE. The CDR3 DNA is TGTGCCAGCAGCCCGACTAGCGGGGGGGCGATTGGCTCTATCACCGGGGAGCTGTTTTTT. Translated, it gives CASSPTSGGAIGSITGELFF.

The rearrangement joins TRBV5-8 to TRBJ2-3; 8 positions match TRBD1. Trimming removed 7 bases from V and 4 bases from J; junction bases left unmatched: 14. Germline V lookup: CDR1 SGHTS, CDR2 YDEGEE. This CDR3 contains 16 residues. The DNA for the CDR3 is TGTGCCAGCCCCCAGGCCCCCGACAGGGGACCAGATACGCAGTATTTT. Its protein is CASPQAPDRGPDTQYF.

The chain uses TRBV3-1 (or the pseudogene TRBV3-2) and TRBJ1-4, with TRBD1 matching over 7 bases. The J segment lost 4 bases and the V segment lost 4 bases, leaving 3 bases of the junction unmatched. The CDR3 has 14 amino acids. Looked up from germline, CDR1 is LGHDT and CDR2 is YNNKEL (reference sequence). The chain's CDR3 is CASSPTGNNEKLFF. CDR3 DNA: TGTGCCAGCAGCCCGACAGGGAATAATGAAAAACTGTTTTTT.

In its sample, this clone was seen once. The gene calls are TRBV14 and TRBJ2-3, with D unclear. Germline values: CDR1 SGHDN, CDR2 FVKESK. The length of the CDR3 is 11 residues. Trimming shortened V by 4 bases and J by 5 bases, and 4 bases separated the two germline ends. This CDR3 is CASSLLDTQYF. CDR3 coding DNA: TGTGCCAGCAGCCTTCTAGATACGCAGTATTTT.

The CDR3 DNA follows: TGCGCCAGCAGCTACTACCCGGGACAGGAGAACACTGAAGCTTTCTTT. Protein product: CASSYYPGQENTEAFF. V usage is TRBV5-1 and J usage is TRBJ1-1, with 8 bases fitting TRBD1. Germline V gene lookup returns CDR1 SGHRS and CDR2 YFSETQ. The CDR3 covers 16 residues. J gave up 1 base and V 3 bases, and 8 bases lay outside the gene matches.

The chain couples TRBV2 to TRBJ1-6; tentative D call: TRBD1 (6 bases). Trimming removed 7 bases at V and 5 bases at J, with 18 bases between. The germline V gene encodes CDR1 SNHLY and CDR2 FYNNEI. CDR3 length: 16 residues. In nucleotides, the CDR3 is TGTGCCAGCACCTCCGACCTCGGACAGAATAATTCACCCCTCCACTTT. The encoded protein is CASTSDLGQNNSPLHF.

The DNA for the CDR3 is TGCGCCAGCAGCCACACCTTCGGACAGGGGAGCAATCAGCCCCAGCATTTT. As protein: CASSHTFGQGSNQPQHF. V is TRBV10-2 and J is TRBJ1-5; 9 nucleotides agree with TRBD1. The germline gives CDR1 WSHSY, CDR2 SAAADI. The junction had 10 bases not matched to a gene; V was cut back by 6 bases and J by 1 base. The CDR3 extends over 17 amino acids.

The genes are TRBV5-1 and TRBJ2-1; TRBD1 matches 8 bases. The CDR3 runs 15 residues. Losses at the gene ends were 3 bases for V and 9 bases for J; bases not matched to a gene: 11. Germline V gene data show CDR1 as SGHRS and CDR2 as YFSETQ. The CDR3 bases are TGCGCCAGCAGCTCAGGGGGCGCGAGGGGGGTTGAGCAGTTCTTC. This translates into CASSSGGARGVEQFF.

The V gene is TRBV12-3 or TRBV12-4, the J gene TRBJ1-1; the match to TRBD1 covers 9 bases. The CDR3 loop spans 13 amino acids. J was trimmed by 8 bases and V by 8 bases; bases with no gene match: 9. CDR3 residues: CASLGTGLSEAFF. CDR3 DNA: TGTGCCAGCTTAGGGACAGGGCTTTCCGAAGCTTTCTTT.

The genes are TRBV2 and TRBJ2-5; D gene uncertain. Trimming took off 3 bases at V and 2 bases at J, with 4 bases between the two ends. The germline CDR1 and CDR2 sequences are SNHLY and FYNNEI. This CDR3 has 12 amino acids. The CDR3 is CASSEQQETQYF. In DNA, the CDR3 is TGTGCCAGCAGTGAGCAGCAAGAGACCCAGTACTTC.

The chain carries TRBV30 and TRBJ1-1, with TRBD1 as a possible D gene (5 bases). CDR3 length equals 13 residues. CDR1 is GTSNPN and CDR2 is SVGIG in the germline V gene (reference sequence). The V and J ends lost 4 bases and 2 bases respectively, with 11 bases between them. In nucleotides, the CDR3 is TGTGCCTGGATGAACAGGTTAAACACTGAAGCTTTCTTT. Amino acid sequence: CAWMNRLNTEAFF.

The chain is built from TRBV12-5 and TRBJ2-5, with a weak D call TRBD1 (6 bases). CDR1 LGHNT and CDR2 FRNRAP come from the germline V gene. The CDR3 extends over 14 amino acids. Trimming cost V 6 bases and J 2 bases, with 13 bases left between them. CDR3: CASGPGQPQETQYF. The CDR3, as DNA: TGTGCTAGTGGCCCTGGACAGCCACAAGAGACCCAGTACTTC.

The chain employs TRBV2 and TRBJ1-6; D call uncertain. The V end lost 2 bases, the J end lost 6 bases, and 14 bases lay between the germline ends. The CDR3 extends over 16 amino acids. Germline values: CDR1 SNHLY, CDR2 FYNNEI. In DNA form, the CDR3 reads TGTGCCAGCAGTGAAAGGCCTGGAGGCGGTAATTCACCCCTCCACTTT. Protein sequence: CASSERPGGGNSPLHF.

The V and J genes are TRBV28 and TRBJ2-1, with D possibly TRBD2 on 5 matching bases. The germline CDR1 and CDR2 sequences are MDHEN and SYDVKM. V lost 8 bases and J lost 4, with 12 bases in between. This CDR3 region has 13 residues. CDR3 coding DNA: TGTGCCAGCGGAGCTGGAGGATACAATGAGCAGTTCTTC. This encodes CASGAGGYNEQFF.

This clone has a handful of counts. V gene TRBV5-1 combines with J gene TRBJ2-7, with D perhaps TRBD1 (6 bases). Trimming took 9 bases from V and 5 from J, leaving 18 bases between them. This CDR3 is built from 13 residues. Germline V lookup: CDR1 SGHRS, CDR2 YFSETQ. The CDR3 coding sequence is TGCGCCACTAGAGACGACAGGACCAACGAGCAGTACTTC. Residues: CATRDDRTNEQYF.

The gene calls are TRBV19 and TRBJ1-2; 7 positions match TRBD1. The CDR3 is 15 residues long. The germline CDR1 and CDR2 sequences are LNHDA and SQIVND (reference sequence). V was clipped by 7 bases and J by 5 bases; unmatched bases: 13. The CDR3 region has the DNA TGTGCCAGTAAGGGGACAGACGGAGGGTCGTATGGCTACACCTTC. Amino acids: CASKGTDGGSYGYTF.